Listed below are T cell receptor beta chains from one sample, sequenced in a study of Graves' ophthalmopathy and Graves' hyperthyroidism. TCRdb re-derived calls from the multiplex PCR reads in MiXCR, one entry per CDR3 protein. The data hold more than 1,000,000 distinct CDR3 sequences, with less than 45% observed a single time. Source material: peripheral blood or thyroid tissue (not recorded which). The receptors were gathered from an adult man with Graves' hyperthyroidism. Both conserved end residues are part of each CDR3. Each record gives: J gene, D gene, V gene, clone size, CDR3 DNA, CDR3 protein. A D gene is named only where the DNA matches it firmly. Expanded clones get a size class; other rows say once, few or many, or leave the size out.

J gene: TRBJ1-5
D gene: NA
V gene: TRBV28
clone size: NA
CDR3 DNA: TGTGCCAGCAGTTTTGATCGGGGGCGCGGCAATCAGCCCCAGCATTTT
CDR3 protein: CASSFDRGRGNQPQHF

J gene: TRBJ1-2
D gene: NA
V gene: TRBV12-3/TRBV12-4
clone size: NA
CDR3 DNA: TGTGCCAGCAATCCGGGGACGTTCTATGGCTACACCTTC
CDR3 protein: CASNPGTFYGYTF

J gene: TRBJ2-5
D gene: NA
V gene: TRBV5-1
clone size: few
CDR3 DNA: TGCGCCAGCAGCCGTTGGCTCCTGCCCTTACAAAGGGAGACCCAGTACTTC
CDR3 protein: CASSRWLLPLQRETQYF

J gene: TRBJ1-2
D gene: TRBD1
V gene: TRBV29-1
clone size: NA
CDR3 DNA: TGCAGCGTTAAGCAGGGGGCACCCTATGGCTACACCTTC
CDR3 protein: CSVKQGAPYGYTF

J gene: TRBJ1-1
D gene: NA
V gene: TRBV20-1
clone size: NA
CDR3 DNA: TGCAGCGTAGACGCGGGGCGAACTGAAGCTTTCTTT
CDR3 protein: CSVDAGRTEAFF

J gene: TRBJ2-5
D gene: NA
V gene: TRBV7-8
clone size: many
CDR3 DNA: TGTGCCAGCAGCTTAGGGGCGGTACAAGAGACCCAGTACTTC
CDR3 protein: CASSLGAVQETQYF

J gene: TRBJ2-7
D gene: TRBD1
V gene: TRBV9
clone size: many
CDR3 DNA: TGTGCCAGCAGCCAGTGGGACAGCCTAGGATCCGAGCAGTACTTC
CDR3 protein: CASSQWDSLGSEQYF

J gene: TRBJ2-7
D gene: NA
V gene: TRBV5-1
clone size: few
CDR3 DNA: TGCGCCAGCAGCTCCCAGGGATTTAACGAGCAGTACTTC
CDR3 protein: CASSSQGFNEQYF

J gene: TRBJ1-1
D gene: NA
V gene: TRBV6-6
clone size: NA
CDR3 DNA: TGTGCCGGCAGTCCCATTTCTAGGGAATTGAACACTGAAGCTTTCTTT
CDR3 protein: CAGSPISRELNTEAFF

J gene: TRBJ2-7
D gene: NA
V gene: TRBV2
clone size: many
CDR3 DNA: TGTGCCAGCAATTACAGGGTCGAGCAGTACTTC
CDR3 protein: CASNYRVEQYF

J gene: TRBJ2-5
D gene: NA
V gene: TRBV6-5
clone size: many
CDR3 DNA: TGTGCCAGCAGTGAATCGGGCAGACAAGAGACCCAGTACTTC
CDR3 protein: CASSESGRQETQYF

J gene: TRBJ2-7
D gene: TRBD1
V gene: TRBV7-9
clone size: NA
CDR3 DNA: TGCGCCAGCAGCCAGGACAGGGGGACCCAATACGAGCAGTACTTC
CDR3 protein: CASSQDRGTQYEQYF

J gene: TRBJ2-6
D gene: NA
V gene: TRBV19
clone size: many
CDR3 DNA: TGTGCCAGTAGTATAGTTCGCACAGGGAACTCTGGGGCCAACGTCCTGACTTTC
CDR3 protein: CASSIVRTGNSGANVLTF

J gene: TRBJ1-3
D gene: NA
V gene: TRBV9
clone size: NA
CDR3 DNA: TGTGCCAGCAGCGTACAGGGAGCAGGAAACACCATACATTTT
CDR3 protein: CASSVQGAGNTIHF

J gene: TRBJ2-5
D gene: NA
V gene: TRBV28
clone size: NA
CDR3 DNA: TGTGCCAGCAGTTTGGGGGGGCGGGCCCAGTACTTC
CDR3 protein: CASSLGGRAQYF

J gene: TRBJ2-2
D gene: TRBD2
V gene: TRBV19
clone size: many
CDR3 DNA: TGTGCCAGTGCTATAGCGGGGGGCACCGGGGAGCTGTTTTTT
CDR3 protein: CASAIAGGTGELFF

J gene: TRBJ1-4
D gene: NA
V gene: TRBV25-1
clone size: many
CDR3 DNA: TGTGCCAGCAGTGGGACGGTCACAACTAATGAAAAACTGTTTTTT
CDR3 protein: CASSGTVTTNEKLFF

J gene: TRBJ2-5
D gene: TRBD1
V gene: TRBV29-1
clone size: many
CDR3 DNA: TGCAGCGTTACAGGGACAGGGGGGGAGACCCAGTACTTC
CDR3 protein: CSVTGTGGETQYF

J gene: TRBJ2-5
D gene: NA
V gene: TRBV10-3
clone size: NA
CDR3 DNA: TGTGCCATCTGGCCAGGGAGGGAGACCCAGTACTTC
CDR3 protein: CAIWPGRETQYF

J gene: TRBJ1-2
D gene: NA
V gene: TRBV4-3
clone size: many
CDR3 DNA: TGCGCCAGCAGCCAAGAAGGGACCGTCAGTAGCGGCTACACCTTC
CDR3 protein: CASSQEGTVSSGYTF

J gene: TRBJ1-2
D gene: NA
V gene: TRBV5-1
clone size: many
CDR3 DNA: TGCGCCAGCAGCTTGGTCTCGGGAATTGATGGCTACACCTTC
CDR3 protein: CASSLVSGIDGYTF

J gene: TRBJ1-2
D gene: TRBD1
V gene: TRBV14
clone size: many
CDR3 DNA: TGTGCCAGCAGCCAACCGGGACAGGGGTGGTATGGCTACACCTTC
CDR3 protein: CASSQPGQGWYGYTF

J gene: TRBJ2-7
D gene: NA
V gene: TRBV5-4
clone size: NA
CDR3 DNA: TGTGCCAGCAGCTCCGGACTGATCTCCTACGAGCAGTACTTC
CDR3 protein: CASSSGLISYEQYF

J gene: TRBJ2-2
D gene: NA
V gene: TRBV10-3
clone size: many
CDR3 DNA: TGTGCCATCAGTGACAGGACGAACACCGGGGAGCTGTTTTTT
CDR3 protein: CAISDRTNTGELFF

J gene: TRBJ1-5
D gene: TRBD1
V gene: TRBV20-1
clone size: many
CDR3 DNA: TGCAGTGCTGACAGGGGGCTGGGGCAGCCCCAGCATTTT
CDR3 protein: CSADRGLGQPQHF

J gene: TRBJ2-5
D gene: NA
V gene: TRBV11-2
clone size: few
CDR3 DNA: TGTGCCAGCAGCAACCCTCGAGGGGGAGAGACCCAGTACTTC
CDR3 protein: CASSNPRGGETQYF

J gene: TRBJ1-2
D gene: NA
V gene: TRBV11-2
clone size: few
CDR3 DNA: TGTGCCAGCAGCTTAGTCGGGACGGGACTAATTGGGGGGCCTAACTATGGCTACACCTTC
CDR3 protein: CASSLVGTGLIGGPNYGYTF

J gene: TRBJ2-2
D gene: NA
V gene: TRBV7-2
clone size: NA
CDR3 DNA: TGTGCCAGCAGCTTCGGGAACAACAGGGAGCTGTTTTTT
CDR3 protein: CASSFGNNRELFF

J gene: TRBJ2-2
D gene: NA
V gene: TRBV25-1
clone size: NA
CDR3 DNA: TGTGCCAGCAGTGAATTCGCCAGTTTGGACACCGGGGAGCTGTTTTTT
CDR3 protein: CASSEFASLDTGELFF

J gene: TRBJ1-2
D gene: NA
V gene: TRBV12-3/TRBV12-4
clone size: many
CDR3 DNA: TGTGCCAGCGCGCAAAACTATGGCTACACCTTC
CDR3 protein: CASAQNYGYTF

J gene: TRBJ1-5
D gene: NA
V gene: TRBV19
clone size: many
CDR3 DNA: TGTGCCAGTAGTATTCTCACAGGGAATCAGCCCCAGCATTTT
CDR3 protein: CASSILTGNQPQHF

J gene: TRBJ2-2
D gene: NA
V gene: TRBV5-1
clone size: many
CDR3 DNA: TGCGCCAGCAGCTGGATACATCACACCGGGGAGCTGTTTTTT
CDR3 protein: CASSWIHHTGELFF

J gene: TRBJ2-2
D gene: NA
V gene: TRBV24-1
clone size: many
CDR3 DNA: TGTGCCACCGGAGGACTCATTACCGGGGAGCTGTTTTTT
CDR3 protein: CATGGLITGELFF

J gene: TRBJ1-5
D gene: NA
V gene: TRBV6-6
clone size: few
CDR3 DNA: TGTGCCAGCAGTTACTCTCTAGGGGGGCAGCCCCAGCATTTT
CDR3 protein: CASSYSLGGQPQHF

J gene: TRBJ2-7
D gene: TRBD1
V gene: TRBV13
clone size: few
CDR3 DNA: TGTGCCAGCAGCTCAACTATACGGACAGGGTGGTCTTCCTACGAGCAGTACTTC
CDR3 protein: CASSSTIRTGWSSYEQYF

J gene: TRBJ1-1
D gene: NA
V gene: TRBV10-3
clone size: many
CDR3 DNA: TGTGCCATCAGTGAGGAATTCACCCGTCAAGCTTTCTTT
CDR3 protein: CAISEEFTRQAFF

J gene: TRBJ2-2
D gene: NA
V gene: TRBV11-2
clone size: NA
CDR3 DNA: TGTGCCAGCAGCTTAGATCCAGGGATGATTCTACGGGAGCTGTTTTTT
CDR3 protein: CASSLDPGMILRELFF

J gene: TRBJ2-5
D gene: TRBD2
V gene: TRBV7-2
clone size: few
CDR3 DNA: TGTGCCAGCAGTCGTACTAGCGGGAGCGTGGAGACCCAGTACTTC
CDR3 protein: CASSRTSGSVETQYF

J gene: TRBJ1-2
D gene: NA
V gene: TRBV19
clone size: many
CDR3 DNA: TGTGCCAGTAGTATAGATTCTTGGACGGATCCTGGCTACACCTTC
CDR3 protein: CASSIDSWTDPGYTF

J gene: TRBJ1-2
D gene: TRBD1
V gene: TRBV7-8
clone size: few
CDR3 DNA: TGTGCCAGCAGCTTAGGGAGGACAGGGCCAACTGCTAACTATGGCTACACCTTC
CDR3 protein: CASSLGRTGPTANYGYTF

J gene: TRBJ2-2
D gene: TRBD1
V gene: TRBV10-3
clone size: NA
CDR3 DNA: TGTGCCATCACAGACAGGGGGGCCATCACCGGGGAGCTGTTTTTT
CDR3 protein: CAITDRGAITGELFF

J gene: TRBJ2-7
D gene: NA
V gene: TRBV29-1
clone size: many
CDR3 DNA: TGCAGCGTTCCTTCGGGTGGGGGCTACGAGCAGTACTTC
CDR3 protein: CSVPSGGGYEQYF

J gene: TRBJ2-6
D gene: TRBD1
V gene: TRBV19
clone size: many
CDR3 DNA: TGTGCCAGTAGTCCGTGGACAGGGAGGTCTACTGGGGCCAACGTCCTGACTTTC
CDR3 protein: CASSPWTGRSTGANVLTF

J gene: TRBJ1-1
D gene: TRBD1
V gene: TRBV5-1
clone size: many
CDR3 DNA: TGCGCCAGCAGCCGCAAGGGACAGGGCTCGTCATGGGACACTGAAGCTTTCTTT
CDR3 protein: CASSRKGQGSSWDTEAFF

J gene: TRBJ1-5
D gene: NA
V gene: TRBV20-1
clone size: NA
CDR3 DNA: TGCAGTGCTAGTGTAGCCCCCGGGGGGTATCAGCCCCAGCATTTT
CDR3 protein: CSASVAPGGYQPQHF

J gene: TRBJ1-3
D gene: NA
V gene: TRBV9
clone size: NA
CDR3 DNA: TGTGCCAGCAGCGTCCGGGGCAGGGTTCTAACTGGAAACACCATATATTTT
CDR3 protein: CASSVRGRVLTGNTIYF

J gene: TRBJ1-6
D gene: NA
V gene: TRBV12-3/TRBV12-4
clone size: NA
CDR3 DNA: TGTGCCAGCAGTTTAATGAACACGGCTGGATCACCCCTCCACTTT
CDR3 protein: CASSLMNTAGSPLHF

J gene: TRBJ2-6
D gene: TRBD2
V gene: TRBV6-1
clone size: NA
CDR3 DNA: TGTGCCAGCAGAGCGGGGACCAACGTCCTGACTTTC
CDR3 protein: CASRAGTNVLTF

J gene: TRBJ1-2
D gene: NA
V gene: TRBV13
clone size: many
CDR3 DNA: TGTGCCAGCAGCGTTGGGACGCCTAACTATGGCTACACCTTC
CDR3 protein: CASSVGTPNYGYTF

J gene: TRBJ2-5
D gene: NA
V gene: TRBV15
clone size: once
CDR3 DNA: TGTGCCACCAGCAGAATAAAGATGGCGGGGGAGACCCAGTACTTC
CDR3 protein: CATSRIKMAGETQYF

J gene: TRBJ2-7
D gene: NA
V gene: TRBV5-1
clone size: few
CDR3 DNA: TGCGCCAGCAGCTTAAATTTAGGGACAAGGGGCTTGGCGAAGACTTACGAGCAGTACTTC
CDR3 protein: CASSLNLGTRGLAKTYEQYF